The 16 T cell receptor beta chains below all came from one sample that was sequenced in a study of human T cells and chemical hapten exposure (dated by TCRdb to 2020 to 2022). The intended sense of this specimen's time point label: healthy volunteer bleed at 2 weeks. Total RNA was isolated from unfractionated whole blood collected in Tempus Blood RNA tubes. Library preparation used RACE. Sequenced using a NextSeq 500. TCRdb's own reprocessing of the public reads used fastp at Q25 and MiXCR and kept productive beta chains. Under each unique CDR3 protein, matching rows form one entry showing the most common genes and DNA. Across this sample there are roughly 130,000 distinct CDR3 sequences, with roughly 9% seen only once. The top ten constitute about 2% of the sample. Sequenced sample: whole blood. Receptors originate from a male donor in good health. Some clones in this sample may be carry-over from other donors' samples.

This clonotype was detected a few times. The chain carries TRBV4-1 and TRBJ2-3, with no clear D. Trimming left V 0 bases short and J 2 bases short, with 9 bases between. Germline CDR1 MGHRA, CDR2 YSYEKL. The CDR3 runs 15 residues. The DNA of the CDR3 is TGCGCCAGCAGCCAAGATCGCTACTTCACAGATACGCAGTATTTT. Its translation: CASSQDRYFTDTQYF.

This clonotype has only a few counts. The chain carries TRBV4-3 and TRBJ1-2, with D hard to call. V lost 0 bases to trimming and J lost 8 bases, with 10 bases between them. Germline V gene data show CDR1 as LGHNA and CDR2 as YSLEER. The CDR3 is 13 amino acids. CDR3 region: CASSQERNAGYTF. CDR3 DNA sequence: TGCGCCAGCAGCCAAGAGAGGAACGCAGGCTACACCTTC.

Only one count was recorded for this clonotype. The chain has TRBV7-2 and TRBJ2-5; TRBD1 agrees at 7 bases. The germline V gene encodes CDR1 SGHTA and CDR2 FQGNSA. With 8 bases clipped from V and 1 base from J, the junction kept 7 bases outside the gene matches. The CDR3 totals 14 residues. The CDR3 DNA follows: TGTGCCAGCGGGACCCGACAGGGCCAAGAGACCCAGTACTTC. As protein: CASGTRQGQETQYF.

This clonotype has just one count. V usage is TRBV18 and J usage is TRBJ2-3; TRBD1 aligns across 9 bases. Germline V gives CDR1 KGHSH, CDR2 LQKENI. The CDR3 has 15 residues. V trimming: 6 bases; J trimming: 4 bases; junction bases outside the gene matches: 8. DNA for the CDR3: TGTGCCAGCTCGCCCCGGGACAGGGTTCCAGATACGCAGTATTTT. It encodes CASSPRDRVPDTQYF.

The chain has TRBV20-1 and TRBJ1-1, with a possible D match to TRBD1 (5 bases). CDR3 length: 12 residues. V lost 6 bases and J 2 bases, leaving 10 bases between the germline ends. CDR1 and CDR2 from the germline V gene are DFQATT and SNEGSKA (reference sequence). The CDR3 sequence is CSAKTANTEAFF. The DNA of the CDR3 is TGCAGTGCAAAGACAGCTAACACTGAAGCTTTCTTT.

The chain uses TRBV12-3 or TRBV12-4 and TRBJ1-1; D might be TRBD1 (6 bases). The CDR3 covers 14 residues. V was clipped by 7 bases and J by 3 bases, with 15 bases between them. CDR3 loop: CASKFQGRDTEAFF. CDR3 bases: TGTGCCAGCAAGTTCCAGGGGCGAGACACTGAAGCTTTCTTT.

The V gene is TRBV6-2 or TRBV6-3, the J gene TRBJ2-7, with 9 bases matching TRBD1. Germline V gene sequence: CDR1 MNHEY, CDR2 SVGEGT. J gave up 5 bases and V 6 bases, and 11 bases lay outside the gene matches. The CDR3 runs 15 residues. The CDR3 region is CASSPYADRGNEQYF. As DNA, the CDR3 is TGTGCCAGCAGCCCCTATGCTGACAGGGGGAACGAGCAGTACTTC.

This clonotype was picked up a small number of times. This CDR3 is CASSEAQGRGYGYTF. CDR3 bases: TGTGCCAGCAGTGAAGCGCAGGGGCGCGGTTATGGCTACACCTTC. The chain employs TRBV2 and TRBJ1-2, with a weak D call TRBD1 (6 bases). Between the trimmed V and J ends, which lost 0 bases and 5 bases, there was a span of 13 bases. The CDR3 consists of 15 residues. The germline V gene has CDR1 SNHLY and CDR2 FYNNEI.

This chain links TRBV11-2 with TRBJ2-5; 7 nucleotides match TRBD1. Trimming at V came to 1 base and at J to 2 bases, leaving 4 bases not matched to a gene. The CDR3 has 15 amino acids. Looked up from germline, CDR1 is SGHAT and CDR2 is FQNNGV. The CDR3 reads CASSLGDSQQETQYF. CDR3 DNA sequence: TGTGCCAGCAGCTTAGGGGACAGCCAGCAAGAGACCCAGTACTTC.

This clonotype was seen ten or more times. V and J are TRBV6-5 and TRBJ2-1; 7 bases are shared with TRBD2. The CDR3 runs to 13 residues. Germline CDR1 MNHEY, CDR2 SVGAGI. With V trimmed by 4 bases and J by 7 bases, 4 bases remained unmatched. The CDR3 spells CASSWGGKNEQFF. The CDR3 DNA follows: TGTGCCAGCAGTTGGGGGGGAAAGAATGAGCAGTTCTTC.

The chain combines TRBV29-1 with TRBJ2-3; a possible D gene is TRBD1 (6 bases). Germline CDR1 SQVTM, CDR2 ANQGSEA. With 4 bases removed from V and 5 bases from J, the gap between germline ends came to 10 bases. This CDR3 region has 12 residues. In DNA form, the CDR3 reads TGCAGCGTTGTCTCCAGGGGAGATACGCAGTATTTT. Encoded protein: CSVVSRGDTQYF.

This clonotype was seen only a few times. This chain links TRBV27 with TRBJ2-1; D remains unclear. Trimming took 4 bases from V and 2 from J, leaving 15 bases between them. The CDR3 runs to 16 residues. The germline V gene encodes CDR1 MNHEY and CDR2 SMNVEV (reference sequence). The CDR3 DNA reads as TGTGCCAGCAGTTCATCCCGTCGGACGGCCTACAATGAGCAGTTCTTC. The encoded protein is CASSSSRRTAYNEQFF.

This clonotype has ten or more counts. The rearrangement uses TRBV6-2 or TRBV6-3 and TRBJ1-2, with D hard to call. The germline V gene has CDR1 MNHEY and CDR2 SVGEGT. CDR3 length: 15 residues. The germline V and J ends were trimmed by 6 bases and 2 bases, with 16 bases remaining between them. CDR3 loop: CASSPSLGSNYGYTF. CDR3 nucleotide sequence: TGTGCCAGCAGCCCGTCGTTGGGTTCCAACTATGGCTACACCTTC.

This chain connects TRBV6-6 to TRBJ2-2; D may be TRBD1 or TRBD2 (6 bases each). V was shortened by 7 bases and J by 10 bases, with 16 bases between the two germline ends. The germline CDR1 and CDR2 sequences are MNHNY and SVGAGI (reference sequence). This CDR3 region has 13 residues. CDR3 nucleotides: TGTGCCAGCACCATCCCGGGGGCAGAGGAGCTGTTTTTT. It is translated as CASTIPGAEELFF.

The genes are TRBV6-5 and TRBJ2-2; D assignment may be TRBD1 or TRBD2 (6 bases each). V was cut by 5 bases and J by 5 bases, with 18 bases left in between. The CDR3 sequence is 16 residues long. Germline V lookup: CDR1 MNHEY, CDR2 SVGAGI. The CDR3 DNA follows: TGTGCCAGCAGTCTGTTGGCAGGGGACTTTACCGGGGAGCTGTTTTTT. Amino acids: CASSLLAGDFTGELFF.

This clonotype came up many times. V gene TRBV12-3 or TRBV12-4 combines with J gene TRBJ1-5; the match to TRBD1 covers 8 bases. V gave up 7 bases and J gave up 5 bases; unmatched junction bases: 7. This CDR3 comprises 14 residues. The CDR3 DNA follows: TGTGCCAGCACCCAGGGGGCTGGCGATCAGCCCCAGCATTTT. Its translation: CASTQGAGDQPQHF.